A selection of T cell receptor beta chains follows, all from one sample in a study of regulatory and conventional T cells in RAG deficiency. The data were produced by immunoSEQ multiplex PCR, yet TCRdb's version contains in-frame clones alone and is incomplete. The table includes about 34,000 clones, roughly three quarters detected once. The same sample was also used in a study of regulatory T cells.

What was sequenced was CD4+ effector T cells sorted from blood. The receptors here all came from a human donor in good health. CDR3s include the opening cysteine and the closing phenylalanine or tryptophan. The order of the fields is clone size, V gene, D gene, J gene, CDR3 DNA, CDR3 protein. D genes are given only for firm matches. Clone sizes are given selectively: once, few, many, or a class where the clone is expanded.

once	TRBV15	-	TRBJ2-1	TGTGCCACCAGCAGGGGGGGTGGTCCCCAGGCGGAGCAGTTCTTC	CATSRGGGPQAEQFF
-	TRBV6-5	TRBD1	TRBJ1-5	TGTGCCAGCAAGAGGGGGCCAGGGGAGAATCAGCCCCAGCATTTT	CASKRGPGENQPQHF
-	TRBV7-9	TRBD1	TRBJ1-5	TGTGCCAGCAGCTTAAGACAGGGGGCCGCCGACTATCAGCCCCAGCATTTT	CASSLRQGAADYQPQHF
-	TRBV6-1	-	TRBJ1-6	TGTGCCAGCAGAAAGGCTGATAATTCACCCCTCCACTTT	CASRKADNSPLHF
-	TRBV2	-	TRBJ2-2	TGTGCCAGCAACTCGGGGTGGGACACCGGGGAGCTGTTTTTT	CASNSGWDTGELFF
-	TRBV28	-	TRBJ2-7	TGTGCCAGCAGTTTGTACAGGGGACTACGGCACGAGCAGTACTTC	CASSLYRGLRHEQYF
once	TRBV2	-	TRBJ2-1	TGTGCCAGCAGGGCAGATCCGGCTAATGAGCAGTTCTTC	CASRADPANEQFF
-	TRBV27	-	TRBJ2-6	TGTGCCAGCAGCGCCGCCCTGGGGTCCGGGGCCAACGTCCTGACTTTC	CASSAALGSGANVLTF
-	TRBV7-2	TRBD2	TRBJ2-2	TGTGCCAGCACCCAATCAGGTCTAGCGGGGACATACACCGGGGAGCTGTTTTTT	CASTQSGLAGTYTGELFF
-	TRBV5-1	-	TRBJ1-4	TGCGCCAGCAGCTCGGACACCTCTAATGAAAAACTGTTTTTT	CASSSDTSNEKLFF
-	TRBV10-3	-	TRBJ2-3	TGTGCCATCAGTGACGCTCACACTAGCACAGATACGCAGTATTTT	CAISDAHTSTDTQYF
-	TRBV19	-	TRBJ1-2	TGTGCCAGTAGTTTCAGGGGAGACTATGGCTACACCTTC	CASSFRGDYGYTF
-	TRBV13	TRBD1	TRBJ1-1	TGTGCCAGCAGCTTAGGCCTACAGGGGAGGGACACTGAAGCTTTCTTT	CASSLGLQGRDTEAFF
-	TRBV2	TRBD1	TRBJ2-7	TGTGCCAGCAGTTGGGACAGGGGTTCCTACGAGCAGTACTTC	CASSWDRGSYEQYF
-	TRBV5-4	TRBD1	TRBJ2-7	TGTGCCAGCAGCTACGGAGGACAGGGCGCCTACGAGCAGTACTTC	CASSYGGQGAYEQYF
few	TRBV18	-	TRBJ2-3	TGTGCCAGCTCGGGGGAGAGCACAGATACGCAGTATTTT	CASSGESTDTQYF
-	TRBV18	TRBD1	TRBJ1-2	TGTGCCAGCTCACCCAATCCTGTGGACAGGGATGTTTATGGCTACACCTTC	CASSPNPVDRDVYGYTF
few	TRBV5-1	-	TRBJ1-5	TGCGCCAGCAGCTTGGCCGGGGACGAGGCTCAGCCCCAGCATTTT	CASSLAGDEAQPQHF
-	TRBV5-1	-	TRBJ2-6	TGCGCCAGCAGCTTGGCGAGAGGGGTCCTCTCTGGGGCCAACGTCCTGACTTTC	CASSLARGVLSGANVLTF
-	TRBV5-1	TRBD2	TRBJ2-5	TGCGCCAGCAGCTCAGCGGGGGGGCCTGGGAGTCGACAAGAGACCCAGTACTTC	CASSSAGGPGSRQETQYF
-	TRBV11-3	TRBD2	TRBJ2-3	TGTGCCAGCAGCCCCGGGGGACTAGCAGACACAGATACGCAGTATTTT	CASSPGGLADTDTQYF
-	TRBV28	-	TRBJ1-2	TGTGCCAGCAGTTTATCCCAGGGCGATGGCTACACCTTC	CASSLSQGDGYTF
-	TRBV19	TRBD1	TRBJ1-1	TGTGCCAGTAGTGCAGACAGGGGATACACTGAAGCTTTCTTT	CASSADRGYTEAFF
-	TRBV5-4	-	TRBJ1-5	TGTGCCAGCAGCTTGGAGGGAGGTCCCGTACAGCCCCAGCATTTT	CASSLEGGPVQPQHF
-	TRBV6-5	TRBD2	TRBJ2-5	TGTGCCAGTAGTTTGGGGATAGCGGGGGGCCAAGAGACCCAGTACTTC	CASSLGIAGGQETQYF
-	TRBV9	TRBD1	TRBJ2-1	TGTGCCAGCAGCGCGGGACAGGGGCAATGGAATGAGCAGTTCTTC	CASSAGQGQWNEQFF
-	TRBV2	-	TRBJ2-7	TGTGCCAGCAGTGTCGAGGGGGGCTCCTACGAGCAGTACTTC	CASSVEGGSYEQYF
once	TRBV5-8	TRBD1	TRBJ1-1	TGTGCCAGCAGCCCACGGACAGGGAAGTCTTGGATCACTGAAGCTTTCTTT	CASSPRTGKSWITEAFF
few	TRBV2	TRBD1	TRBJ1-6	TGTGCCAGCAGTGTAGGACAGGGAAAAAATTCACCCCTCCACTTT	CASSVGQGKNSPLHF
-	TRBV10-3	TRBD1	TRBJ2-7	TGTGCCATCAAAGGGGGCAGCTACGAGCAGTACTTC	CAIKGGSYEQYF
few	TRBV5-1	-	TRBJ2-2	TGCGCCAGCAGTAGGGGGACCACCGGGGAGCTGTTTTTT	CASSRGTTGELFF
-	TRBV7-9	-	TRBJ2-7	TGTGCCAGCAGCTTAGCTCAAAGGCGGAACTCCTACGAGCAGTACTTC	CASSLAQRRNSYEQYF
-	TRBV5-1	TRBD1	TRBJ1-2	TGCGCCAGCAGCCCTGGGACAGGGGGAGGCTACACCTTC	CASSPGTGGGYTF
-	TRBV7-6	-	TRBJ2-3	TGTGCCAGCAGCTTGGCAGGGATTACAGATACGCAGTATTTT	CASSLAGITDTQYF
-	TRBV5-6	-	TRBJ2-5	TGTGCCAGCAGCCCCTCCGGACTACTACCAGAGACCCAGTACTTC	CASSPSGLLPETQYF
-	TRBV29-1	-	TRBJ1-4	TGCAGCGTTCGACGGCCTTCTAATGAAAAACTGTTTTTT	CSVRRPSNEKLFF
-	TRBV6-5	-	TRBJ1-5	TGTGCCAGCAGTTCCCTGGGGGGGGATAGCAATCAGCCCCAGCATTTT	CASSSLGGDSNQPQHF
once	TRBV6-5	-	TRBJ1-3	TGTGCCAGCAGTTACGGCCGAAGGAATTCTGGAAACACCATATATTTT	CASSYGRRNSGNTIYF
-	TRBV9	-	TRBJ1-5	TGTGCCAGCAGCGTAAAAGGGGGTAATCAGCCCCAGCATTTT	CASSVKGGNQPQHF
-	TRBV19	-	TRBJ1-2	TGTGCCAGTAGTATACAGGTTAACTATGGCTACACCTTC	CASSIQVNYGYTF
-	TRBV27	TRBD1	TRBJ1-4	TGTGCCAGCAGTTCTCTAATGACAGGGGGCCACGAAAAACTGTTTTTT	CASSSLMTGGHEKLFF
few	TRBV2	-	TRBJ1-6	TGTGCCAGCAAATTAGAAGCAGGACGGAATTCACCCCTCCACTTT	CASKLEAGRNSPLHF
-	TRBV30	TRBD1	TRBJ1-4	TGTGCCTGGAGTCCTGGATACAGGGGAAGGACTGAAAAACTGTTTTTT	CAWSPGYRGRTEKLFF
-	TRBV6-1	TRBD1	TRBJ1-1	TGTGCCAGCAGTGATGCACAGGGGGTTGGGGTGAACACTGAAGCTTTCTTT	CASSDAQGVGVNTEAFF
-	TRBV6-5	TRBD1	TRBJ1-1	TGTGCCAGCAGAGCGCCAGGGGGACTCCTCCGGGAAGCTTTCTTT	CASRAPGGLLREAFF
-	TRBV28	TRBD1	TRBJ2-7	TGTGCCAGCAGTTTGGCGGGACAGGGTTTGGGAGAGCAGTACTTC	CASSLAGQGLGEQYF
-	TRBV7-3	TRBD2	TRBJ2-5	TGTGCCAGCAGCTCCTCCGGGACTAGCGGCTCGGAGACCCAGTACTTC	CASSSSGTSGSETQYF
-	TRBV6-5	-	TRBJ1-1	TGTGCCAGCAGCACTCGAGGGAGGGGGAACACTGAAGCTTTCTTT	CASSTRGRGNTEAFF
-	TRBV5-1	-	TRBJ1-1	TGCGCCAGCAGCTTGGCCAGACTGAACACTGAAGCTTTCTTT	CASSLARLNTEAFF
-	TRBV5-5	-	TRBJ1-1	TGTGCCAGCAGCTTGGGGTCTAGGTACCTGAACACTGAAGCTTTCTTT	CASSLGSRYLNTEAFF
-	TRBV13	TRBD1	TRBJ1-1	TGTGCCAGCAGCTACCTGGACAGGGGGACTGAAGCTTTCTTT	CASSYLDRGTEAFF
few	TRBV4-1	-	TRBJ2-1	TGCGCCAGCAGCCATATCGGGGGCGGAAATGAGCAGTTCTTC	CASSHIGGGNEQFF
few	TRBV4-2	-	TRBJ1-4	TGTGCCAGCAGCCAAGGGCCGGGCCTCCTGGGGAAACTGTTTTTT	CASSQGPGLLGKLFF
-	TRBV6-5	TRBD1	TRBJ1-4	TGTGCCAGCGGGGACAGGGGGTTAGCTAATGAAAAACTGTTTTTT	CASGDRGLANEKLFF